These 22 T cell receptor beta chains originate from one sample sequenced in a study of patients and donors after allogeneic stem cell transplantation. TCRdb re-called the RT-PCR reads with MiXCR, one entry per CDR3 protein. The data hold 150,000 to 200,000 distinct CDR3 sequences, with more than 35% observed a single time. Sample: blood, either unsorted or a sorted T cell fraction (not recorded which). The receptors originated from a human donor who was either an allogeneic HSCT recipient or a stem cell or donor lymphocyte infusion donor (not recorded which). It is not recorded whose cells these are; they may come from a transplant donor.

This clonotype was counted many times. This sequence joins TRBV15 and TRBJ1-6; the match to TRBD1 covers 8 bases. V trimming: 7 bases; J trimming: 8 bases; junction bases outside the gene matches: 7. This CDR3 spans 14 amino acids. The germline CDR1 and CDR2 sequences are LNHNV and YYDKDF (reference sequence). The CDR3: CATTDRGFDSPLHF. The CDR3 bases are TGTGCCACCACAGACAGGGGATTCGATTCACCCCTCCACTTT.

The rearrangement uses TRBV4-2 and TRBJ2-7; 7 bases line up with TRBD1. Trimming took 1 base from V and 6 from J; bases not matched to a gene: 6. The CDR3 is 14 amino acids. Germline V CDR1 and CDR2: LGHNA, YNFKEQ. The CDR3 sequence: CASSQGTTGAEQYF. The CDR3 DNA reads TGTGCCAGCAGCCAAGGGACCACAGGGGCCGAGCAGTACTTC.

This clonotype turned up a few times. The J gene is TRBJ1-3, the V gene TRBV9, with a weak D call TRBD1 (5 bases). V lost 0 bases and J 10 bases, leaving 14 bases between the germline ends. The CDR3 consists of 14 residues. Per the germline V gene, CDR1 is SGDLS and CDR2 is YYNGEE. CDR3 protein: CASSVAGASWTIYF. The CDR3 nucleotides read TGTGCCAGCAGCGTAGCCGGGGCGAGCTGGACCATATATTTT.

V is TRBV12-3 or TRBV12-4 and J is TRBJ2-7; the D gene is possibly TRBD2 (6 bases). Trimming shortened V by 4 bases and J by 1 base, and 11 bases separated the two germline ends. This CDR3 is built from 14 residues. As DNA, the CDR3 is TGTGCCAGCAGTTCGTCTAGCGTGTCCTACGAGCAGTACTTC. Residues: CASSSSSVSYEQYF.

This clonotype came up once. The J gene is TRBJ2-6, the V gene TRBV27, with 7 bases identical to TRBD1. The trim removed 5 bases at V and 2 bases at J, leaving 9 bases unmatched. The CDR3 consists of 17 residues. CDR1 and CDR2 from the germline V gene are MNHEY and SMNVEV (reference sequence). CDR3 nucleotide sequence: TGTGCCAGCAGTACTAGACAGGGTAACGCTGGGGCCAACGTCCTGACTTTC. This gives the protein CASSTRQGNAGANVLTF.

This clonotype came up a few times. The chain carries TRBV12-3 or TRBV12-4 and TRBJ1-1, with 9 bases identical to TRBD1. V shed 6 bases, J shed 2 bases, and the junction held 4 bases outside the gene matches. This CDR3 contains 14 residues. CDR3 in DNA: TGTGCCAGCAGGAGGACAGGGGTAAACACTGAAGCTTTCTTT. Its translation is CASRRTGVNTEAFF.

This chain links TRBV29-1 with TRBJ2-2; D may be TRBD2 (6 bases). Trimming shortened V by 7 bases and J by 3 bases, and 15 bases separated the two germline ends. This CDR3 is built from 14 residues. CDR1 is SQVTM and CDR2 is ANQGSEA in the germline V gene. The CDR3 DNA is TGCAGCGCAAGACCCGGAGGGCACACCGGGGAGCTGTTTTTT. Protein sequence: CSARPGGHTGELFF.

This clonotype appeared a few times. The chain links TRBV30 to TRBJ1-1, with a weak D call TRBD1 (6 bases). CDR3 length: 14 amino acids. Per germline, CDR1 GTSNPN and CDR2 SVGIG (reference sequence). V lost 0 bases and J 5 bases, leaving 13 bases between the germline ends. The CDR3 is CAWSVGGLETEAFF. CDR3 nucleotide sequence: TGTGCCTGGAGTGTAGGGGGGCTGGAGACTGAAGCTTTCTTT.

This clonotype was picked up a small number of times. The chain couples TRBV12-3 or TRBV12-4 to TRBJ2-3; TRBD2 agrees at 13 bases. V trimming: 3 bases; J trimming: 7 bases; junction bases outside the gene matches: 13. This CDR3 region has 18 residues. CDR3 in amino acids: CASSFGTGGLAGVYTQYF. The CDR3 DNA sequence: TGTGCCAGCAGTTTTGGGACAGGTGGACTAGCGGGAGTCTATACGCAGTATTTT.

This chain links TRBV18 with TRBJ2-7; TRBD2 matches 7 bases. This CDR3 contains 15 residues. Germline values: CDR1 KGHSH, CDR2 LQKENI. V lost 1 base, J lost 2 bases, and 5 bases stayed unmatched. The CDR3 region has the DNA TGTGCCAGCTCACCACGGGAGGGCCACACCTACGAGCAGTACTTC. Residues: CASSPREGHTYEQYF.

The chain links TRBV30 to TRBJ1-1, with D maybe TRBD1 (5 bases). CDR1 and CDR2 from the germline V gene are GTSNPN and SVGIG (reference sequence). With 2 bases removed from V and 1 base from J, the gap between germline ends came to 14 bases. This CDR3 contains 15 residues. Written as DNA, the CDR3 is TGTGCCTGGAGTTCCCGGGACGGGGAGAACACTGAAGCTTTCTTT. It specifies CAWSSRDGENTEAFF.

A few counts support this clonotype. The rearrangement links TRBV7-2 to TRBJ1-3, with D uncertain. Germline V CDR1 and CDR2: SGHTA, FQGNSA. The CDR3 has 16 amino acids. Trimming shortened V by 4 bases and J by 0 bases, and 13 bases separated the two germline ends. The CDR3 spells CASSSRTENSGNTIYF. CDR3 DNA: TGTGCCAGCAGCTCCCGGACTGAGAACTCTGGAAACACCATATATTTT.

CDR3 amino acids: CASSPRYFAIWDEQFF. CDR3 DNA: TGTGCCAGCAGTCCCCGTTACTTTGCCATCTGGGATGAGCAGTTCTTC. The chain joins TRBV6-2 or TRBV6-3 to TRBJ2-1; D not resolved. Germline V lookup: CDR1 MNHEY, CDR2 SVGEGT. This CDR3 contains 16 residues. V was trimmed by 5 bases and J by 8 bases, leaving 22 bases between them.

V usage is TRBV2 and J usage is TRBJ1-1, with D possibly TRBD1 on 6 matching bases. The CDR3 loop spans 14 amino acids. Trimming took 2 bases from V and 2 from J, leaving 9 bases between them. Germline assignment: CDR1 SNHLY and CDR2 FYNNEI. The chain's CDR3 is CASSEIRGNTEAFF. The CDR3 coding sequence is TGTGCCAGCAGTGAAATCAGGGGAAACACTGAAGCTTTCTTT.

The rearrangement joins TRBV6-5 to TRBJ1-2; 7 bases agree with TRBD1. V trimming: 3 bases; J trimming: 1 base; junction bases outside the gene matches: 14. CDR3 length: 18 amino acids. Per germline, CDR1 MNHEY and CDR2 SVGAGI. This chain's CDR3 is CASSYGRGLLEDNYGYTF. As DNA, the CDR3 is TGTGCCAGCAGTTATGGGAGGGGGCTACTGGAAGATAACTATGGCTACACCTTC.

The chain couples TRBV14 to TRBJ2-5; no clear D. The V gene lost 0 bases and the J gene lost 5 bases, with 10 bases spanning the gap. The germline V gene encodes CDR1 SGHDN and CDR2 FVKESK. The CDR3 has 14 amino acids. This CDR3 reads CASSQEAHRETQYF. The CDR3 DNA is TGTGCCAGCAGCCAAGAAGCCCATCGGGAGACCCAGTACTTC.

The chain joins TRBV18 to TRBJ2-1; 12 nucleotides align to TRBD2. The CDR3 contains 15 residues. V dropped 3 bases and J dropped 9; count of bases not matched to a gene: 6. Germline-derived CDR1 and CDR2 are KGHSH and LQKENI. The CDR3 DNA reads TGTGCCAGCTCACCCGGGACTAGCGGGCTCCGTGAGCAGTTCTTC. Translated: CASSPGTSGLREQFF.

The V gene is TRBV21-1, the J gene TRBJ1-1. TRBV21-1 is a recognized pseudogene. The CDR3 covers 14 residues. For the CDR3, the DNA is TGTGCCAGCAGCGCGGCGGGTTCGGACACTGAAGCTTTCTTT. Encoded protein: CASSAAGSDTEAFF.

This rearrangement joins TRBV11-2 to TRBJ1-3; D is undetermined. CDR1 and CDR2 from the germline V gene are SGHAT and FQNNGV. The length of the CDR3 is 16 residues. V shed 2 bases and J shed 2 bases, with 13 bases lying between them. The CDR3 loop is CASSLMRGSTGNTIYF. The CDR3, as DNA: TGTGCCAGCAGCTTAATGCGCGGGTCGACTGGAAACACCATATATTTT.

A few counts support this clonotype. This chain links TRBV20-1 with TRBJ1-1, with D unclear. CDR1 DFQATT and CDR2 SNEGSKA come from the germline V gene (reference sequence). The CDR3 contains 14 residues. The germline V and J ends were trimmed by 3 bases and 1 base, with 12 bases remaining between them. The CDR3 is CSASSRSQNTEAFF. The CDR3 region has the DNA TGCAGTGCTAGTTCGAGATCCCAGAACACTGAAGCTTTCTTT.

This clonotype was seen a few times. The rearrangement links TRBV11-2 to TRBJ2-1, with 8 bases fitting TRBD1. The germline V gene has CDR1 SGHAT and CDR2 FQNNGV. The V and J ends lost 5 bases and 9 bases, in that order; junction bases with no gene match: 12. The CDR3 spans 15 residues. CDR3 amino acids: CASSPHSGQGTEQFF. Written as DNA, the CDR3 is TGTGCCAGCAGCCCACACTCAGGACAGGGCACTGAGCAGTTCTTC.

The table lists this clonotype with a few counts. The chain couples TRBV12-3 or TRBV12-4 to TRBJ2-3; TRBD2 agrees at 9 bases. The CDR3 consists of 14 residues. Losses at the gene ends were 3 bases for V and 3 bases for J; bases not matched to a gene: 1. The CDR3 here is CASSFSGSTDTQYF. The CDR3 DNA reads as TGTGCCAGCAGTTTTAGCGGGAGTACAGATACGCAGTATTTT.